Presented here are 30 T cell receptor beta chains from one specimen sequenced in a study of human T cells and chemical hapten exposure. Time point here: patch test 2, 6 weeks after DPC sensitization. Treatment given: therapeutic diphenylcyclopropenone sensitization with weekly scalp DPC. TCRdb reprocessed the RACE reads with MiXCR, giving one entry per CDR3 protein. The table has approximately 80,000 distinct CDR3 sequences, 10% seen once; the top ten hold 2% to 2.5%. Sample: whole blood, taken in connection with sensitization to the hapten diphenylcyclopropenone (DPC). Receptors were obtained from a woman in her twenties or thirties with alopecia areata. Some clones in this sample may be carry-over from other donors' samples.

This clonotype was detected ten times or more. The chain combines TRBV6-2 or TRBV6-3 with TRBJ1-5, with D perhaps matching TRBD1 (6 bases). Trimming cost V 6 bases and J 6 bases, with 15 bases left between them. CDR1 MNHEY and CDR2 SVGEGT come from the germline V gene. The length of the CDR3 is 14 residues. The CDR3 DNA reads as TGTGCCAGCAGCATAGACAGGTCGGGTCAGCCCCAGCATTTT. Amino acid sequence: CASSIDRSGQPQHF.

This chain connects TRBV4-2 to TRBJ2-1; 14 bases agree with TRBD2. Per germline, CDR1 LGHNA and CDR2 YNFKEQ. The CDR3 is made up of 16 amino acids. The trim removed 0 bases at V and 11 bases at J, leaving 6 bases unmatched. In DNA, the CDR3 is TGTGCCAGCAGCCAAGATCGAGGACTAGCGGGAGGTCAGCAGTTCTTC. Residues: CASSQDRGLAGGQQFF.

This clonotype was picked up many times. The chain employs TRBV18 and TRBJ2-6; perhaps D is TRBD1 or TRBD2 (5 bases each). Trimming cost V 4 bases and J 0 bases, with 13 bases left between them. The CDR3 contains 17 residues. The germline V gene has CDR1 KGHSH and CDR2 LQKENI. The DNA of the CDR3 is TGTGCCAGCTCACTCCCGGGACGGCCCTCTGGGGCCAACGTCCTGACTTTC. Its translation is CASSLPGRPSGANVLTF.

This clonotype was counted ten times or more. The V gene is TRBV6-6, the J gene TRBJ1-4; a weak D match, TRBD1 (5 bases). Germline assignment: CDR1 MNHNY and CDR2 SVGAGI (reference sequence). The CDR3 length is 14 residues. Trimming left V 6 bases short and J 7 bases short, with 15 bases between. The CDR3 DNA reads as TGTGCCAGCAGACAGGACGTCAGAATTGAAAAACTGTTTTTT. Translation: CASRQDVRIEKLFF.

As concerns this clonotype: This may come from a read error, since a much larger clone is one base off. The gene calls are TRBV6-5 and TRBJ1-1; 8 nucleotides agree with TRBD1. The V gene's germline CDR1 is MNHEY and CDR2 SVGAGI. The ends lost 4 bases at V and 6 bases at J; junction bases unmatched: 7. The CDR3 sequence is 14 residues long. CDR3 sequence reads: CASSWDRTNAEAFF. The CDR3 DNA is TGTGCCAGCAGTTGGGACAGGACTAACGCTGAAGCTTTCTTT.

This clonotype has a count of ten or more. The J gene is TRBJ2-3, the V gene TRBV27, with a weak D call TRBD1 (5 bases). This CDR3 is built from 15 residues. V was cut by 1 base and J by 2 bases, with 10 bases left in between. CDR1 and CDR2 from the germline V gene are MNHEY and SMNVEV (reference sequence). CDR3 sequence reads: CASSLLGRDTDTQYF. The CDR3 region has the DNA TGTGCCAGCAGTTTATTGGGCAGGGACACAGATACGCAGTATTTT.

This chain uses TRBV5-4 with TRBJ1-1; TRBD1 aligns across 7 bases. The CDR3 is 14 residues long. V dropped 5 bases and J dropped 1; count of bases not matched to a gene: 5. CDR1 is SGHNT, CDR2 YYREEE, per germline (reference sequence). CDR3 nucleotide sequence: TGTGCCAGCAGTCAGACAGGGAGGAACACTGAAGCTTTCTTT. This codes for CASSQTGRNTEAFF.

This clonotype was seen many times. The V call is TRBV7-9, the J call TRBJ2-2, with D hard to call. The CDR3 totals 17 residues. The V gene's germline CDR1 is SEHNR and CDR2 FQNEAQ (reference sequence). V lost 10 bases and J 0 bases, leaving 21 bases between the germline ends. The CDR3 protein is CANADAERKANTGELFF. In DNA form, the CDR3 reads TGTGCCAACGCGGACGCAGAAAGAAAAGCGAACACCGGGGAGCTGTTTTTT.

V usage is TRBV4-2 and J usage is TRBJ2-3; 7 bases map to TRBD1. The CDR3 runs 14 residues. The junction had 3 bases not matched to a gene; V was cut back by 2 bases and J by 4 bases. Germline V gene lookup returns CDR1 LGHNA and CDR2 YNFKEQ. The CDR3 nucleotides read TGTGCCAGCAGCCAAAAGGGGACAGCAGATACGCAGTATTTT. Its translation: CASSQKGTADTQYF.

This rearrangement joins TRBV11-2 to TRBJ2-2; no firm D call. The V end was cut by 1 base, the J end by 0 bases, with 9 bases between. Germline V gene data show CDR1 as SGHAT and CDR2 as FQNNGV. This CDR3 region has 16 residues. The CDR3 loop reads CASSLVLPANTGELFF. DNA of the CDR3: TGTGCCAGCAGCTTAGTCCTACCTGCGAACACCGGGGAGCTGTTTTTT.

CDR3 bases: TGTGCCAGCAGCTTACTAGTCCAGGGCGGGCAGCCCCAGCATTTT. It specifies CASSLLVQGGQPQHF. The V and J genes are TRBV7-2 and TRBJ1-5, with TRBD1 as a possible D gene (5 bases). The V and J ends lost 2 bases and 7 bases respectively, with 15 bases between them. The V gene's germline CDR1 is SGHTA and CDR2 FQGNSA. The CDR3 is 15 residues long.

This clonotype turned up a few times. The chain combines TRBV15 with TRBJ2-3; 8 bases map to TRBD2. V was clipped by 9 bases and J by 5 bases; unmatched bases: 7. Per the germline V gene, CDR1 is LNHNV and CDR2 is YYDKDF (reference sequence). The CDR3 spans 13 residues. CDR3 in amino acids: CATQRGGGDTQYF. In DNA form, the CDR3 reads TGTGCCACTCAACGGGGGGGCGGAGATACGCAGTATTTT.

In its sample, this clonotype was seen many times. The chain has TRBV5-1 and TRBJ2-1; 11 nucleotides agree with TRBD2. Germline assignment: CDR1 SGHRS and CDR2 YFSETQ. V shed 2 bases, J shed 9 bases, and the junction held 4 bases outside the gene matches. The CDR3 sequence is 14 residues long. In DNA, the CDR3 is TGCGCCAGCAGCTTTAGCGGGGGGGATCCTGAGCAGTTCTTC. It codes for CASSFSGGDPEQFF. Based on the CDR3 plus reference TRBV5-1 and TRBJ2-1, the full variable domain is KAGVTQTPRYLIKTRGQQVTLSCSPISGHRSVSWYQQTPGQGLQFLFEYFSETQRNKGNFPGRFSGRQFSNSRSEMNVSTLELGDSALYLCASSFSGGDPEQFFGPGTRLTVL.

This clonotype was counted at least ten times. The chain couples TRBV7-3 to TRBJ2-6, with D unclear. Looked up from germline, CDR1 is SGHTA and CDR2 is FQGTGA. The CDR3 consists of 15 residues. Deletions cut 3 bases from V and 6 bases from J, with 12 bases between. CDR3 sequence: CASSFRDGSANVLTF. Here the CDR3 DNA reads TGTGCCAGCAGCTTCCGTGACGGGTCGGCCAACGTCCTGACTTTC.

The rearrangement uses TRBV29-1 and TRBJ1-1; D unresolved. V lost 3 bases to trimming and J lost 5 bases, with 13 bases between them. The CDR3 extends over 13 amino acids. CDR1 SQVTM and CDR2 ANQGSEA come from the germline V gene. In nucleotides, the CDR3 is TGCAGCGTTGAGGAGCTTTTTGATACTGAAGCTTTCTTT. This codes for CSVEELFDTEAFF. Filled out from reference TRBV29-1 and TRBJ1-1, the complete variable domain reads SAVISQKPSRDICQRGTSLTIQCQVDSQVTMMFWYRQQPGQSLTLIATANQGSEATYESGFVIDKFPISRPNLTFSTLTVSNMSPEDSSIYLCSVEELFDTEAFFGQGTRLTVV.

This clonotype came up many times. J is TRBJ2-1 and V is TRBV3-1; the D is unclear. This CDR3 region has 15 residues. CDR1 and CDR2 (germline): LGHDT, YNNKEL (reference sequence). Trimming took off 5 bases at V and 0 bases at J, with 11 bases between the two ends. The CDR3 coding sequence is TGTGCCAGCAGCACCACCTCTAGCTCCTACAATGAGCAGTTCTTC. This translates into CASSTTSSSYNEQFF.

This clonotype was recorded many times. The CDR3 sequence: CAISNDEQGGDEQFF. As DNA, the CDR3 is TGTGCCATCAGTAATGATGAGCAGGGAGGCGATGAGCAGTTCTTC. The V and J genes are TRBV10-3 and TRBJ2-1; D possibly corresponds to TRBD2 (6 bases). The CDR3 covers 15 residues. V lost 5 bases, J lost 8 bases, and 19 bases lay in between. Looked up from germline, CDR1 is ENHRY and CDR2 is SYGVKD.

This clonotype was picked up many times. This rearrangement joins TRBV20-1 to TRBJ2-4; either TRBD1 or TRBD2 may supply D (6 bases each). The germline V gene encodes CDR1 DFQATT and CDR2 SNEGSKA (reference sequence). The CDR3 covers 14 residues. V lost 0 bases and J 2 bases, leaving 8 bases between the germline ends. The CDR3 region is CSAREGGTKNIQYF. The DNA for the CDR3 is TGCAGTGCTAGAGAAGGGGGGACCAAAAACATTCAGTACTTC.

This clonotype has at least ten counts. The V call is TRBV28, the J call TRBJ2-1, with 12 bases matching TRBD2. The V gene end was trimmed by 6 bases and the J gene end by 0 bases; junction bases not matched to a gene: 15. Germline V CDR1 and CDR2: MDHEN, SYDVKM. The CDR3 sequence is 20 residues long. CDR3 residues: CASSQRMGLAGQSSYNEQFF. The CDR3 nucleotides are TGTGCCAGCAGCCAGAGAATGGGACTAGCGGGTCAGAGCTCCTACAATGAGCAGTTCTTC.

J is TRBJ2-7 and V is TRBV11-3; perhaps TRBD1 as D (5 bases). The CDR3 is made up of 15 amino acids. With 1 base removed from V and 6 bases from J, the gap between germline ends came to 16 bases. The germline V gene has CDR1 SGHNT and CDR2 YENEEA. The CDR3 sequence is CASSLGQGRVREQYF. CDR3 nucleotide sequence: TGTGCCAGCAGCTTAGGCCAGGGTAGGGTACGCGAGCAGTACTTC.

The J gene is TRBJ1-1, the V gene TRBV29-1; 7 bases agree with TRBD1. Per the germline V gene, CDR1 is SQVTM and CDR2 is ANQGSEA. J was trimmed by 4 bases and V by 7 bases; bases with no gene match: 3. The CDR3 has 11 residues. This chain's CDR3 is CSAYRGTEAFF. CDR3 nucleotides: TGCAGCGCGTACAGGGGCACTGAAGCTTTCTTT.

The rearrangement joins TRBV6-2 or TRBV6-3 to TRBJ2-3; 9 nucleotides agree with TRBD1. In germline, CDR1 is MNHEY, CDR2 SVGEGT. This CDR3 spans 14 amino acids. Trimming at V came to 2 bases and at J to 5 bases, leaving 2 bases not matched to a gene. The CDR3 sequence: CASSYTGGGDTQYF. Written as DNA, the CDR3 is TGTGCCAGCAGTTACACAGGGGGCGGAGATACGCAGTATTTT.

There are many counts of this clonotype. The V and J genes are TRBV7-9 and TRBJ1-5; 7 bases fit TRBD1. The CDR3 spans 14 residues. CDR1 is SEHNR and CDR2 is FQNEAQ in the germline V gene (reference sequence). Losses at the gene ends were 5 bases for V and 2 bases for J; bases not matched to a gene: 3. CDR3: CASSPTGGNQPQHF. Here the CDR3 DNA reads TGTGCCAGCAGCCCTACAGGGGGCAATCAGCCCCAGCATTTT.

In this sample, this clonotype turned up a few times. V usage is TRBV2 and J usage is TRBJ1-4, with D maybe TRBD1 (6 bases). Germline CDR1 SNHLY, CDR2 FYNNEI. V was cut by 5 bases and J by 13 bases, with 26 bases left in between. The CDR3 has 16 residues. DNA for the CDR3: TGTGCCAGCAGTCCCCAGAGGGCGCAGGGGCCGTACGGACTGTTTTTT. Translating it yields CASSPQRAQGPYGLFF.

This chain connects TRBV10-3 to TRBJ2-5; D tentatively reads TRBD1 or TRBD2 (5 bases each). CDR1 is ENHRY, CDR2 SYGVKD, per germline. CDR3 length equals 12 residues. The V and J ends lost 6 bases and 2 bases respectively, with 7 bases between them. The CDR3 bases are TGTGCCATCAGGGGGGAGCAAGAGACCCAGTACTTC. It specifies CAIRGEQETQYF.

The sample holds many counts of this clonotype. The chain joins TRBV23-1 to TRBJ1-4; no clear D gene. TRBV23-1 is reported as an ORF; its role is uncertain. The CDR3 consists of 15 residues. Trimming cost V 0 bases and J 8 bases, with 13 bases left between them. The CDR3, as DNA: TGCGCCAGCAGTCAATCGAGACGGAGGTCCGAAAAACTGTTTTTT. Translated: CASSQSRRRSEKLFF.

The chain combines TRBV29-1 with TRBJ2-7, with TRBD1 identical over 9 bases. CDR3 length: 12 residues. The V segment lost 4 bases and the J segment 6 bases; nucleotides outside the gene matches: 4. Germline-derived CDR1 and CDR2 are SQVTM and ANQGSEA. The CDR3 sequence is CSVAGTGFEQYF. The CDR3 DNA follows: TGCAGCGTTGCCGGGACAGGGTTCGAGCAGTACTTC.

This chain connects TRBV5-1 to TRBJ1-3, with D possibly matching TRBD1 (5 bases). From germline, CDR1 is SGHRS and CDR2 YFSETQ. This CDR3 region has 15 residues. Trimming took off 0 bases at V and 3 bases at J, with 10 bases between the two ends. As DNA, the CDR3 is TGCGCCAGCAGCTTGGATGGGACTTATGGAAACACCATATATTTT. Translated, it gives CASSLDGTYGNTIYF.

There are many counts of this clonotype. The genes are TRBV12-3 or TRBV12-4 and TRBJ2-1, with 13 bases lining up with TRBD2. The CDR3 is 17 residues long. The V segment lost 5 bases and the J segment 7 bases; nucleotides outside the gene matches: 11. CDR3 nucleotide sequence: TGTGCCAGCAGTGCCGGGACTAGCGGGATAGGGTGGAATGAGCAGTTCTTC. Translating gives CASSAGTSGIGWNEQFF.

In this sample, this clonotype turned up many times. The chain's CDR3 is CSAESGGVNQPQHF. The CDR3 DNA reads TGCAGTGCCGAGTCAGGAGGGGTCAATCAGCCCCAGCATTTT. The rearrangement links TRBV20-1 to TRBJ1-5; D is possibly TRBD1 (5 bases). Trimming left V 6 bases short and J 3 bases short, with 15 bases between. From germline, CDR1 is DFQATT and CDR2 SNEGSKA (reference sequence). This CDR3 is built from 14 residues.